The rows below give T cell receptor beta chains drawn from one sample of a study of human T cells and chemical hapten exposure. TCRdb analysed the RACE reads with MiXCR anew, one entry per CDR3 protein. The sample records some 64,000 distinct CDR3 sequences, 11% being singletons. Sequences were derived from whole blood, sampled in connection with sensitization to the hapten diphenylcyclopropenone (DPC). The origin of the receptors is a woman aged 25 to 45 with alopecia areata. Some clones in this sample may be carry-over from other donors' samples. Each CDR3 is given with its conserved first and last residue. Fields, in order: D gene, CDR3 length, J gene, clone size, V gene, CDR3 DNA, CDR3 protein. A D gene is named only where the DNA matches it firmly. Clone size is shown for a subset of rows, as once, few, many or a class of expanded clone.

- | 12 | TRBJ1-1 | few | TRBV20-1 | TGCAGTGCGCAGAAGATTGGGGCTGAAGCTTTCTTT | CSAQKIGAEAFF
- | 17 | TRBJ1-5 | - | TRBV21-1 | TGTGCCAGCAGCAAAGTAAGGGGAGACAGGAGCAATCAGCCCCAGCATTTT | CASSKVRGDRSNQPQHF
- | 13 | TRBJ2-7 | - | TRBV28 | TGTGCCAGCAACCCTGGGGGTTCCGACGAGCAGTACTTC | CASNPGGSDEQYF
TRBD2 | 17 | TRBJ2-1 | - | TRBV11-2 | TGTGCCAGCAGCTCTCCGGGGACTAGCGGGAGGGTATACGAGCAGTTCTTC | CASSSPGTSGRVYEQFF
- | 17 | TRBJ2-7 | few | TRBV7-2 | TGTGCCAGCAGCTTATATAGCACAGGGTCGTTCGGTGAGGAGCAGTACTTC | CASSLYSTGSFGEEQYF
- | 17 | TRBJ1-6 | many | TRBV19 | TGTGCCAGTAGTATGGACCGAATACCGGCGGGTAATTCACCCCTCCACTTT | CASSMDRIPAGNSPLHF
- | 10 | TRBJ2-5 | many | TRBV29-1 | TGCAGCGTTGATTCCGGGACACCCCTCTTC | CSVDSGTPLF
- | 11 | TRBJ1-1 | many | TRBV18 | TGTGCCACGCAGGGACTCACTGAAGCTTTCTTT | CATQGLTEAFF
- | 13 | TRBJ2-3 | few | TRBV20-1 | TGCAGTGCTCGTGGAGGGGGCGTTTATACGCAGTATTTT | CSARGGGVYTQYF
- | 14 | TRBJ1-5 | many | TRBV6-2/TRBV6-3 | TGTGCCAGCAGTTCAGGGAATAGCAATCAGCCCCAGCATTTT | CASSSGNSNQPQHF
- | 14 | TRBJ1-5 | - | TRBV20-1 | TGCAGTGCTAGCCCCTCTAGGGGATCTCAGCCCCAGCATTTT | CSASPSRGSQPQHF
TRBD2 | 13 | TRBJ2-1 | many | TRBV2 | TGTGCCAGCTGTAGCGGGAGGGTCGATGAGCAGTTCTTC | CASCSGRVDEQFF
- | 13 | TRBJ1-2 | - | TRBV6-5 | TGTGCCAGCAGTTTTGGACCGAACTATGGCTACACCTTC | CASSFGPNYGYTF
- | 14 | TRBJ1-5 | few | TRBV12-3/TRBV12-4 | TGTGCCAGCAACTTAGCAGGGGCTGGTCAGCCCCAGCATTTT | CASNLAGAGQPQHF
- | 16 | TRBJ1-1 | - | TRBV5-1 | TGCGCCAGCAGCTTGGAGGGGTGGTCGGGAAACACTGAAGCTTTCTTT | CASSLEGWSGNTEAFF
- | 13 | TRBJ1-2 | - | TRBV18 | TGTGCCAGTCAGTTTAATCTTAACTATGGCTACACCTTC | CASQFNLNYGYTF
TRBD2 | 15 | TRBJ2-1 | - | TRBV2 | TGTGCCAGCAGTGAACAAGCGGGAGGGCCGAATGAGCAGTTCTTC | CASSEQAGGPNEQFF
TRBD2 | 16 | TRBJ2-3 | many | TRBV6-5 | TGTGCCAGCAGTTACTCGTTAGCGGGAGGAGGAGATACGCAGTATTTT | CASSYSLAGGGDTQYF
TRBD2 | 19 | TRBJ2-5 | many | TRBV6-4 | TGTGCCAGCAGTGGCGGGACTAGCGGGAGGGCCGGGGCTGCAGAGACCCAGTACTTC | CASSGGTSGRAGAAETQYF
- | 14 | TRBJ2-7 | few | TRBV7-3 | TGTGCCAGTAAGCCGACGGGGCAGTCCTACGAGCAGTACTTC | CASKPTGQSYEQYF
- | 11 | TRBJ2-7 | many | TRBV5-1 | TGCGCCAGCAGCTTGGAGTACGAGCAGTACTTC | CASSLEYEQYF
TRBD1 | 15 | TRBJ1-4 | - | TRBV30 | TGTGCCTGGGCGGACAGGGGAGCCACTAATGAAAAACTGTTTTTT | CAWADRGATNEKLFF
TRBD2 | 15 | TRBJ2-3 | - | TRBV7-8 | TGTGCCAGCAGCGAGACTAGCGGGAGAGCAGATACGCAGTATTTT | CASSETSGRADTQYF
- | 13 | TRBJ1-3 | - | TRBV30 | TGTGCCTGGAGCCAGGGGCATGGAAACACCATATATTTT | CAWSQGHGNTIYF
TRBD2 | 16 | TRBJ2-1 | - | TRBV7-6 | TGTGCCAGCAGCTTAGTAGCGGGGAGGGGAGGACATGAGCAGTTCTTC | CASSLVAGRGGHEQFF
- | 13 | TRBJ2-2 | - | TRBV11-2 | TGTGCCAGCAGCCGTACAAACACCGGGGAGCTGTTTTTT | CASSRTNTGELFF
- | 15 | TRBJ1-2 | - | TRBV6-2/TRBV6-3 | TGTGCCAGCAGTTACTCTGTCGTAGAAATCAACGGCTACACCTTC | CASSYSVVEINGYTF
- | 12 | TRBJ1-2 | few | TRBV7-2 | TGTGCCAGCAGCTTTTCGGAGGATGGCTACACCTTC | CASSFSEDGYTF
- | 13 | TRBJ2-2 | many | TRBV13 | TGTGCCAGCAGCTTGGGTTCAACCGGGGAGCTGTTTTTT | CASSLGSTGELFF
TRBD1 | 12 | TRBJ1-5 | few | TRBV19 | TGTGCCAGTCAGGGGGCGAATCAGCCCCAGCATTTT | CASQGANQPQHF
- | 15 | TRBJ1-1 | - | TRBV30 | TGTGCCTGGAGTGTACAGGGTTATTCGAACACTGAAGCTTTCTTT | CAWSVQGYSNTEAFF
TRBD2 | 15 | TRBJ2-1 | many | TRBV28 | TGTGCCAGCAGTTCCGGACTAGCGCCTCACAATGAGCAGTTCTTC | CASSSGLAPHNEQFF
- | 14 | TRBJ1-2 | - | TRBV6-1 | TGTGCCAGCAGCTTACAGATGACAGACTATGGCTACACCTTC | CASSLQMTDYGYTF
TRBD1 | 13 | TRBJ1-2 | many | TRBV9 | TGTGCCAGCAGCGTAGCAGGGGGCAGCGGCTACACCTTC | CASSVAGGSGYTF
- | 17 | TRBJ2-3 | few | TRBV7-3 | TGTGCCAGCAGCTTAACGTTTTTGGGAGGAGGCACAGATACGCAGTATTTT | CASSLTFLGGGTDTQYF
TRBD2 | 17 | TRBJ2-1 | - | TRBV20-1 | TGCAGTGCTAGTAAACTACTAGCGGGAGAGGTGGACGATGAGCAGTTCTTC | CSASKLLAGEVDDEQFF
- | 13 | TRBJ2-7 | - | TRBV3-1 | TGTGCCAGCAGCCAAGATCGGAATGGGGAGCAGTACTTC | CASSQDRNGEQYF
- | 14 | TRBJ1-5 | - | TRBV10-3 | TGTGCCATCAGTGAGTCTCAGGGATTTCAGCCCCAGCATTTT | CAISESQGFQPQHF
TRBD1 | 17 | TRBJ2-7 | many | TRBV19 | TGTGCCAGTAGTCGCATCCCGGGACAGGGGGTCCCCTACGAGCAGTACTTC | CASSRIPGQGVPYEQYF
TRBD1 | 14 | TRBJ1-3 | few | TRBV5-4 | TGTGCCAGCAGCTTGGGACAGGGCGGCGACACCATATATTTT | CASSLGQGGDTIYF
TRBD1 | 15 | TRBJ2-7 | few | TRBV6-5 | TGTGCCAGCAGTTACTTCCAAGGACAGGGCTACGAGCAGTACTTC | CASSYFQGQGYEQYF
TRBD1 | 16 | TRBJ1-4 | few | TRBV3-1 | TGTGCCAGCAGCCCCAGAGGGACAGCAACTAATGAAAAACTGTTTTTT | CASSPRGTATNEKLFF
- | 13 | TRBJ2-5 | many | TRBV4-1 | TGCGCCAGCAGCCACGGGGTAGAAGAGACCCAGTACTTC | CASSHGVEETQYF
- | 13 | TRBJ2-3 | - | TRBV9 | TGTGCCAGCAGCGGGCGGATCACAGATACGCAGTATTTT | CASSGRITDTQYF
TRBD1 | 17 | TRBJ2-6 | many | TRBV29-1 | TGCAGCGTTGGAACAGGGGTCGCCTCCTCTGGGGCCAACGTCCTGACTTTC | CSVGTGVASSGANVLTF
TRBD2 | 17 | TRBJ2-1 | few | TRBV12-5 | TGTGCTAGTGCCTCACCTCGTGGGACTACCAACTACAATGAGCAGTTCTTC | CASASPRGTTNYNEQFF
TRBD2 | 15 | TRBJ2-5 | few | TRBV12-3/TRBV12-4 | TGTGCCAGCAGACTTAGCGGGGGGGCCCGAGAGACCCAGTACTTC | CASRLSGGARETQYF
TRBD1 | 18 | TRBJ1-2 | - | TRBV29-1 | TGCAGCGTTCCAACCCCCCGCCCCGGGACAGTATCACTCTATGGCTACACCTTC | CSVPTPRPGTVSLYGYTF
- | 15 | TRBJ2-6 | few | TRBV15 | TGTGCCACCAGCACAGAGGGCTTGGGGGCCAACGTCCTGACTTTC | CATSTEGLGANVLTF
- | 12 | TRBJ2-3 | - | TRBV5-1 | TGCGCCAGCAGCTTGGTTGTAGATACGCAGTATTTT | CASSLVVDTQYF
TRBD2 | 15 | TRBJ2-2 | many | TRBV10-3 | TGTGCCGCCTCCACTAGCGGGGAGATGACCGGGGAGCTGTTTTTT | CAASTSGEMTGELFF